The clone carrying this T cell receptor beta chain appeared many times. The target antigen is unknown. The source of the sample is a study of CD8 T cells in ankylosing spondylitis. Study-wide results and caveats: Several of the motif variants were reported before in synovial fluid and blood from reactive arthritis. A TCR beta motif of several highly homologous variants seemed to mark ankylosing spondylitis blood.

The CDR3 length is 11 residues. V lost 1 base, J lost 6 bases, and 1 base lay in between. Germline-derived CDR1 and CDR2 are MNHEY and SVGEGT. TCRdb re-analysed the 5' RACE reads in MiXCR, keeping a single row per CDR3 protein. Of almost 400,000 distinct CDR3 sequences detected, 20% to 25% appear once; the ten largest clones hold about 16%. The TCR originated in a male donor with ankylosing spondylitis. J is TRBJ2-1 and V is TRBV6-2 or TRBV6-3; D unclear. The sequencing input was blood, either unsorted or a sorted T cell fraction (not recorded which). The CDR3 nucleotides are TGTGCCAGCAGTTACTTCAATGAGCAGTTCTTC. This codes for CASSYFNEQFF.